This is a list of T cell receptor beta chains from one sample in a study of cytomegalovirus exposure and HLA in healthy donors. The table came from immunoSEQ multiplex PCR; TCRdb's copy has only in-frame clones and leaves some out. The data show more than 110,000 clones, 73% seen once. The sequencing sample was made of PBMCs. The receptors were gathered from a human donor in good health. CDR3s include the opening cysteine and the closing phenylalanine or tryptophan.

v_gene	j_gene	CDR3aa
TRBV2	TRBJ2-3	CASARGRDTQYF
TRBV5-4	TRBJ2-7	CASSPHPNLGQTYEQYF
TRBV7-9	TRBJ2-7	CASSPSSPRGSYEQYF
TRBV7-8	TRBJ2-5	CASSLGVQAGGETQYF
TRBV6-5	TRBJ2-7	CASSYGRGSYEQYF
TRBV27	TRBJ1-1	CASSQTTENTEAFF
TRBV5-1	TRBJ2-7	CASSRVPGLAGQYF
TRBV5-1	TRBJ2-1	CASSLEGRDSREQFF
TRBV7-9	TRBJ1-3	CASSAGSPGNTIYF
TRBV9	TRBJ2-2	CASSASGRRSGELFF
TRBV6-6	TRBJ2-3	CASSPGLPQYF
TRBV9	TRBJ2-5	CASSVGTTSAETQYF
TRBV6-1	TRBJ1-5	CASSARGGQPQHF
TRBV6-1	TRBJ2-7	CASSEWRAPGYEQYF
TRBV18	TRBJ2-7	CASSLAGSSYEQYF
TRBV28	TRBJ1-6	CASNPRPDREDSPLHF
TRBV10-2	TRBJ2-3	CASSPKSGRAEDTQYF
TRBV5-4	TRBJ1-2	CASSFYLTPSYGYTF
TRBV6-4	TRBJ2-7	CASSDSCLDRGYDEQYF
TRBV9	TRBJ1-2	CASSRDRANYGYTF
TRBV19	TRBJ1-1	CASSIRRGRTEAFF
TRBV11-2	TRBJ2-7	CASSSGTGDHYEQYF
TRBV2	TRBJ1-1	CASRIRVTTEAFF
TRBV6-4	TRBJ1-3	CASTVAGNTIYF
TRBV7-2	TRBJ2-3	CASRSRDRASDTQYF
TRBV9	TRBJ2-5	CASSSAGGLYQETQYF
TRBV2	TRBJ2-5	CASTEESTSAETQYF
TRBV27	TRBJ2-7	CASSQSRQGREQYF
TRBV14	TRBJ2-1	CASTGTSPYNEQFF